One sample yielded the 25 T cell receptor beta chains listed below, sequenced in a study of cytomegalovirus exposure and HLA in healthy donors. Generated by immunoSEQ multiplex PCR, the TCRdb table keeps only in-frame clones and is missing some. The sample includes approximately 300,000 clones, around 90% seen only once; the top ten take about 1%. Sequencing input: PBMCs. These receptors were collected from a woman aged 25 to 39 in good health and CMV-seropositive.

This clone is a singleton in its sample. V usage is TRBV4-2 and J usage is TRBJ2-7; D is possibly TRBD1 (6 bases). V lost 3 bases and J 0 bases, leaving 15 bases between the germline ends. Germline V gives CDR1 LGHNA, CDR2 YNFKEQ. The CDR3 length is 16 residues. The CDR3 DNA reads TGTGCCAGCAGCCATCTATCCGGGACAAGCTCCTACGAGCAGTACTTC. Translating gives CASSHLSGTSSYEQYF.

The rearrangement uses TRBV25-1 and TRBJ2-1; 12 bases map to TRBD2. This CDR3 contains 15 residues. The germline V gene encodes CDR1 MGHDK and CDR2 SYGVNS. V dropped 2 bases and J dropped 6; count of bases not matched to a gene: 2. In DNA, the CDR3 is TGTGCCAGCAGTGAAGGGACTAGCGGGCCCAATGAGCAGTTCTTC. Translation: CASSEGTSGPNEQFF.

In its sample, this clone was seen once. The rearrangement joins TRBV5-1 to TRBJ2-1, with 8 bases lining up with TRBD2. The germline CDR1 and CDR2 sequences are SGHRS and YFSETQ. V was pared by 0 bases and J by 5 bases, with 4 bases of the junction left unmatched. The CDR3 contains 15 residues. The CDR3 DNA sequence: TGCGCCAGCAGCTTGGGGTTAGCGGGGAACAATGAGCAGTTCTTC. It yields the protein CASSLGLAGNNEQFF.

This clone is a singleton in its sample. The rearrangement uses TRBV28 and TRBJ1-5; the match to TRBD1 covers 9 bases. V lost 5 bases to trimming and J lost 3 bases; unmatched junction nucleotides: 8. Germline CDR1 MDHEN, CDR2 SYDVKM. The CDR3 spans 16 residues. CDR3 DNA sequence: TGTGCCAGCAGTGAGCCGGGACAGGGCTCCAATCAGCCCCAGCATTTT. It encodes CASSEPGQGSNQPQHF.

This chain joins TRBV30 and TRBJ1-1; D possibly corresponds to TRBD1 (5 bases). Germline V gene sequence: CDR1 GTSNPN, CDR2 SVGIG (reference sequence). V dropped 3 bases and J dropped 4 bases, with 15 bases sitting between them. The CDR3 extends over 14 amino acids. This CDR3 reads CAWRSDPGGTEAFF. CDR3 nucleotide sequence: TGTGCCTGGAGATCCGACCCCGGGGGCACTGAAGCTTTCTTT.

Written as DNA, the CDR3 is TGTGCCTGGAGTGGGGGGCGCGTAAACTCTGGGGCCAACGTCCTGACTTTC. Amino acids: CAWSGGRVNSGANVLTF. The V and J genes are TRBV30 and TRBJ2-6, with a possible D match to TRBD1 (6 bases). V lost 1 base to trimming and J lost 0 bases, with 13 bases between them. This CDR3 is 17 amino acids long. Germline loops: CDR1 GTSNPN, CDR2 SVGIG (reference sequence).

This chain links TRBV4-1 with TRBJ2-5; 8 bases match TRBD2. The CDR3 runs to 17 residues. Germline assignment: CDR1 MGHRA and CDR2 YSYEKL. V was clipped by 0 bases and J by 7 bases; unmatched bases: 13. The CDR3 DNA follows: TGCGCCAGCAGCCAAGAAAATATCGGGAGGGCCTCTCTGACCCAGTACTTC. Encoded protein: CASSQENIGRASLTQYF.

This clone was observed a handful of times. This chain's CDR3 is CASSIGQGGYEQYF. CDR3 bases: TGTGCCAGTAGTATAGGCCAGGGTGGCTACGAGCAGTACTTC. The gene calls are TRBV19 and TRBJ2-7; D perhaps matches TRBD1 (5 bases). There are 14 residues in the CDR3. Germline V gives CDR1 LNHDA, CDR2 SQIVND (reference sequence). V was pared by 1 base and J by 3 bases, with 10 bases between.

The chain joins TRBV28 to TRBJ2-7; 7 nucleotides agree with TRBD1. Losses at the gene ends were 5 bases for V and 3 bases for J; bases not matched to a gene: 7. Germline V lookup: CDR1 MDHEN, CDR2 SYDVKM. The CDR3 sequence is 14 residues long. In DNA, the CDR3 is TGTGCCAGCAGTCCCCCCGGGACAGACTACGAGCAGTACTTC. Its translation: CASSPPGTDYEQYF.

This sequence joins TRBV6-5 and TRBJ1-1; D possibly corresponds to TRBD1 (5 bases). V gave up 0 bases and J gave up 6 bases, with 11 bases separating them. Germline V gene data show CDR1 as MNHEY and CDR2 as SVGAGI. The CDR3 has 14 residues. CDR3 DNA sequence: TGTGCCAGCAGTTACTCGGGGGTGGGTGCTGAAGCTTTCTTT. It specifies CASSYSGVGAEAFF.

This chain uses TRBV4-3 with TRBJ2-7; 8 nucleotides line up with TRBD1. This CDR3 region has 14 residues. The V gene end was trimmed by 3 bases and the J gene end by 7 bases; junction bases not matched to a gene: 8. Germline CDR1 LGHNA, CDR2 YSLEER. The CDR3 nucleotides read TGCGCCAGCAGCCATGGACAGGGCCCGGGGGAGCAGTACTTC. Protein product: CASSHGQGPGEQYF.

The J gene is TRBJ1-2, the V gene TRBV27; 12 positions agree with TRBD1. The CDR3 is made up of 15 amino acids. CDR1 and CDR2 from the germline V gene are MNHEY and SMNVEV (reference sequence). Losses at the gene ends were 2 bases for V and 5 bases for J; bases not matched to a gene: 3. The CDR3 region is CASSLGTGGRYGYTF. CDR3 DNA sequence: TGTGCCAGCAGTTTAGGGACAGGGGGCAGGTATGGCTACACCTTC.

This clone showed up just once. The chain has TRBV30 and TRBJ2-2; a weak D match, TRBD1 (6 bases). Trimming pared 2 bases from V and 10 bases from J, leaving 14 bases between. Germline V lookup: CDR1 GTSNPN, CDR2 SVGIG (reference sequence). The CDR3 is 13 residues long. DNA for the CDR3: TGTGCCTGGAGTAAAGCAGGGGTGGTGGAGCTGTTTTTT. As protein: CAWSKAGVVELFF.

This chain connects TRBV6-5 to TRBJ1-1; TRBD1 agrees at 7 bases. The length of the CDR3 is 14 residues. Germline V gives CDR1 MNHEY, CDR2 SVGAGI. V shed 6 bases and J 5 bases; nucleotides not matched to a gene: 9. The CDR3 region has the DNA TGTGCCAGCAGAGCGGGGACAGCCTCGACTGAAGCTTTCTTT. Its protein product is CASRAGTASTEAFF.

The V call is TRBV28, the J call TRBJ2-7, with a tentative D call TRBD2 (6 bases). The CDR3 spans 15 residues. V dropped 7 bases and J dropped 2 bases, with 18 bases sitting between them. Germline values: CDR1 MDHEN, CDR2 SYDVKM. DNA of the CDR3: TGTGCCAGCATGGGGCGGGATTACAGGCCCTACGAGCAGTACTTC. It translates to CASMGRDYRPYEQYF.

The chain carries TRBV7-3 and TRBJ2-1, with 8 bases identical to TRBD2. The CDR3 runs 15 residues. Germline CDR1 reads SGHTA; CDR2 reads FQGTGA. With V trimmed by 4 bases and J by 2 bases, 4 bases remained unmatched. CDR3 protein: CASSSGGTPYNEQFF. The DNA of the CDR3 is TGTGCCAGCAGCTCGGGGGGGACTCCCTACAATGAGCAGTTCTTC.

V usage is TRBV27 and J usage is TRBJ2-1; D is uncertain. The V and J ends lost 1 base and 2 bases respectively, with 6 bases between them. The CDR3 contains 14 residues. Germline V gene lookup returns CDR1 MNHEY and CDR2 SMNVEV (reference sequence). This CDR3 is CASSLLRTYNEQFF. Written as DNA, the CDR3 is TGTGCCAGCAGTTTATTGCGGACCTACAATGAGCAGTTCTTC.

In its sample, this clone was seen a few times. The chain couples TRBV2 to TRBJ2-7; 11 bases fit TRBD1. The CDR3 sequence is 16 residues long. CDR1 is SNHLY, CDR2 FYNNEI, per germline. V lost 1 base and J lost 4; bases outside the gene matches: 6. The DNA of the CDR3 is TGTGCCAGCAGTGAAGGCCCCCGGGACAGGGGGTACGAGCAGTACTTC. It translates to CASSEGPRDRGYEQYF. The variable domain in full, with the rest retrieved from reference TRBV2 and TRBJ2-7, is EPEVTQTPSHQVTQMGQEVILRCVPISNHLYFYWYRQILGQKVEFLVSFYNNEISEKSEIFDDQFSVERPDGSNFTLKIRSTKLEDSAMYFCASSEGPRDRGYEQYFGPGTRLTVT.

The V gene is TRBV15, the J gene TRBJ2-1, with D tentatively TRBD1 or TRBD2 (5 bases each). The CDR3 runs 14 residues. Trimming pared 9 bases from V and 0 bases from J, leaving 12 bases between. Germline V gives CDR1 LNHNV, CDR2 YYDKDF (reference sequence). CDR3 region: CATREGSSYNEQFF. In nucleotides, the CDR3 is TGTGCCACGAGAGAGGGGAGCTCCTACAATGAGCAGTTCTTC. Looking up the rest from reference TRBV15 and TRBJ2-1 gives the full variable domain: DAMVIQNPRYQVTQFGKPVTLSCSQTLNHNVMYWYQQKSSQAPKLLFHYYDKDFNNEADTPDNFQSRRPNTSFCFLDIRSPGLGDTAMYLCATREGSSYNEQFFGPGTRLTVL.

The chain has TRBV9 and TRBJ2-7; D is ambiguous. Trimming took 1 base from V and 0 from J, leaving 11 bases between them. The CDR3 length is 15 residues. Looked up from germline, CDR1 is SGDLS and CDR2 is YYNGEE. The CDR3 DNA is TGTGCCAGCAGCGTATTGCCGGGTAGCTCCTACGAGCAGTACTTC. The encoded protein is CASSVLPGSSYEQYF.

This chain uses TRBV7-7 with TRBJ2-3, with 15 nucleotides matching TRBD2. Germline CDR1 SSHAT, CDR2 FNYEAQ (reference sequence). This CDR3 has 19 amino acids. J was trimmed by 4 bases and V by 5 bases; bases with no gene match: 13. The CDR3 nucleotides read TGTGCCAGCAGCCCCAGGACTAGCGGGAGGGCCTCGTACCCAGATACGCAGTATTTT. Encoded protein: CASSPRTSGRASYPDTQYF.

This chain uses TRBV4-2 with TRBJ2-3; the match to TRBD2 covers 11 bases. Germline V gives CDR1 LGHNA, CDR2 YNFKEQ. This CDR3 region has 19 residues. V lost 0 bases to trimming and J lost 0 bases; unmatched junction nucleotides: 8. The CDR3 region is CASSQDWGLAESSTDTQYF. The CDR3 region has the DNA TGTGCCAGCAGCCAAGATTGGGGACTAGCGGAATCTAGCACAGATACGCAGTATTTT.

The rearrangement links TRBV15 to TRBJ2-5; 9 nucleotides match TRBD2. This CDR3 has 15 residues. From germline, CDR1 is LNHNV and CDR2 YYDKDF (reference sequence). The V gene end was trimmed by 3 bases and the J gene end by 4 bases; junction bases not matched to a gene: 6. CDR3: CATSRVAGEGETQYF. The CDR3 bases are TGTGCCACCAGCAGGGTAGCGGGAGAGGGAGAGACCCAGTACTTC.

In regard to this clone: Other DNA sequences from this sample encode an identical CDR3 as well. The chain carries TRBV27 and TRBJ2-3; D remains ambiguous. The germline V gene has CDR1 MNHEY and CDR2 SMNVEV (reference sequence). Trimming pared 9 bases from V and 3 bases from J, leaving 7 bases between. This CDR3 contains 11 residues. The CDR3 DNA follows: TGTGCCAGTACTTCTACAGATACGCAGTATTTT. It is translated as CASTSTDTQYF.

The rearrangement joins TRBV11-2 to TRBJ2-7; the D is unclear. Trimming stripped 5 bases from V and 4 bases from J, with 12 bases between. Germline V lookup: CDR1 SGHAT, CDR2 FQNNGV. This CDR3 has 13 residues. In DNA form, the CDR3 reads TGTGCCAGCAGCCCTGGGGTGGGATACGAGCAGTACTTC. Translating gives CASSPGVGYEQYF.